This T cell receptor (beta chain) was identified in a study of identical twins. Findings and caveats of the study: Out-of-frame TCR alpha sharing observed in monozygotic twins exceeded model estimates.

This clonotype was counted ten times or more. Its antigen is not identified. This CDR3 spans 13 amino acids. Germline CDR1 is LGHDT and CDR2 is YNNKEL (reference sequence). V gave up 8 bases and J gave up 1 base, with 9 bases separating them. TCRdb itself ran the 5' RACE reads through MiXCR, one entry per CDR3 protein. The table shows approximately 620,000 distinct CDR3 sequences, with less than 10% occurring only once. This sample also belongs to another study, concerning yellow fever vaccine responses in identical twins.

The clonotype originates from a woman aged 18-29 years in good health. Material: PBMCs. The chain couples TRBV3-1 to TRBJ1-5; a possible D gene is TRBD1 (5 bases). CDR3 residues: CASGAGSNQPQHF. Here the CDR3 DNA reads TGTGCCAGCGGGGCAGGGAGCAATCAGCCCCAGCATTTT.